This T cell receptor (beta chain) appears in the sequencing data of a study of blood T cell repertoires in COVID-19. The wider study: Researchers got acute and convalescent COVID-19 samples from the United States, Italy and Spain.

Under the authors' procedure: Reference gene primer amplification gave nucleated cell count estimates. The method was immunoSEQ multiplex PCR; TCRdb's version includes in-frame clones alone and lacks a portion of them. V and J calls plus clone size are reproduced from that table; the DNA served to infer D and trimming. This sample has about 80,000 clones, with about 83% found just once. This sequence originates from a human donor in a cohort sampled during active COVID-19. Input material: peripheral blood.

The CDR3 loop is CAWSVGGNTEAFF. CDR3 nucleotides: TGTGCCTGGAGTGTTGGAGGGAACACTGAAGCTTTCTTT. The V gene is TRBV30, the J gene TRBJ1-1; D call uncertain. V was pared by 0 bases and J by 1 base, with 6 bases between. Germline CDR1 GTSNPN, CDR2 SVGIG (reference sequence). The CDR3 spans 13 residues. Drawing the rest from reference TRBV30 and TRBJ1-1, the complete variable domain is SQTIHQWPATLVQPVGSPLSLECTVEGTSNPNLYWYRQAAGRGLQLLFYSVGIGQISSEVPQNLSASRPQDRQFILSSKKLLLSDSGFYLCAWSVGGNTEAFFGQGTRLTVV.